Listed here are 20 T cell receptor beta chains from one sample, sequenced in a study of cytomegalovirus exposure and HLA in healthy donors. The PCR made use of 60 Vbeta and 13 Jbeta primers. Sequenced by immunoSEQ multiplex PCR; TCRdb stores in-frame clones only, minus some. The repertoire has approximately 42,000 clones, over 70% of them found once; the top ten carry about 2.9%. Material for sequencing was PBMCs. The receptors shown here come from a middle-aged man in good health and CMV-seronegative.

V is TRBV7-9 and J is TRBJ2-3, with 10 nucleotides matching TRBD2. In germline, CDR1 is SEHNR, CDR2 FQNEAQ (reference sequence). V gave up 11 bases and J gave up 1 base; unmatched junction bases: 12. The CDR3 is 16 residues long. Here the CDR3 reads CAAPPRLAGGTDTQYF. Here the CDR3 DNA reads TGTGCCGCTCCGCCCCGGCTAGCGGGGGGCACAGATACGCAGTATTTT.

The chain is built from TRBV5-1 and TRBJ2-5; TRBD1 matches at 12 bases. From germline, CDR1 is SGHRS and CDR2 YFSETQ. V was clipped by 4 bases and J by 5 bases; unmatched bases: 9. The CDR3 length is 16 residues. The CDR3 loop is CASSRGRDRGQETQYF. The CDR3 coding sequence is TGCGCCAGCAGCCGGGGGCGGGACAGGGGGCAGGAGACCCAGTACTTC. Together with reference TRBV5-1 and TRBJ2-5, the CDR3 gives the full variable domain: KAGVTQTPRYLIKTRGQQVTLSCSPISGHRSVSWYQQTPGQGLQFLFEYFSETQRNKGNFPGRFSGRQFSNSRSEMNVSTLELGDSALYLCASSRGRDRGQETQYFGPGTRLLVL.

In its sample, this clone was seen once. The chain uses TRBV18 and TRBJ2-5, with 9 bases matching TRBD2. The CDR3 runs 16 residues. Germline V gene sequence: CDR1 KGHSH, CDR2 LQKENI. Trimming removed 3 bases from V and 5 bases from J; junction bases left unmatched: 10. CDR3 region: CASSPSRGGAGETQYF. The CDR3 DNA sequence: TGTGCCAGCTCACCGTCGCGCGGGGGGGCCGGGGAGACCCAGTACTTC.

This clone was seen a few times. A junction boundary mismatches the germline segment, possibly from a read error. Other DNA sequences in the sample encode the same CDR3. The rearrangement joins TRBV7-8 to TRBJ1-6; D call uncertain. The CDR3 loop spans 15 amino acids. Germline CDR1 is SGHVS and CDR2 is FQNEAQ. The CDR3 coding sequence is TGTGCCAGCAGCCCACTACGGGGTTATAATTCCCCCCTCCACTTT. Amino acids: CASSPLRGYNSPLHF.

The CDR3 protein is CASRGGTSNTGELFF. CDR3 DNA: TGTGCCAGCAGGGGCGGGACTTCGAACACCGGGGAGCTGTTTTTT. The J gene is TRBJ2-2, the V gene TRBV6-5; weak D call: TRBD2 (6 bases). Per the germline V gene, CDR1 is MNHEY and CDR2 is SVGAGI. The CDR3 runs 15 residues. V was clipped by 6 bases and J by 0 bases, with 11 bases between them.

The CDR3 loop reads CASSPWDRGDTEAFF. CDR3 bases: TGTGCCAGCTCTCCCTGGGACAGAGGGGACACTGAAGCTTTCTTT. J is TRBJ1-1 and V is TRBV18, with 7 bases aligning to TRBD1. Germline V gene sequence: CDR1 KGHSH, CDR2 LQKENI. The CDR3 length is 15 residues. J was trimmed by 3 bases and V by 6 bases; bases with no gene match: 10. The complete variable domain, with remaining parts taken from reference TRBV18 and TRBJ1-1, reads NAGVMQNPRHLVRRRGQEARLRCSPMKGHSHVYWYRQLPEEGLKFMVYLQKENIIDESGMPKERFSAEFPKEGPSILRIQQVVRGDSAAYFCASSPWDRGDTEAFFGQGTRLTVV.

V usage is TRBV28 and J usage is TRBJ2-1; 7 nucleotides agree with TRBD2. Germline assignment: CDR1 MDHEN and CDR2 SYDVKM. The CDR3 loop spans 17 amino acids. V was clipped by 2 bases and J by 3 bases; unmatched bases: 10. This chain's CDR3 is CASSLGGESGGYNEQFF. CDR3 DNA sequence: TGTGCCAGCAGTTTAGGGGGGGAGAGCGGAGGCTACAATGAGCAGTTCTTC.

J is TRBJ1-2 and V is TRBV6-1; 7 bases line up with TRBD1. Germline loops: CDR1 MNHNS, CDR2 SASEGT. The CDR3 length is 15 residues. V lost 4 bases, J lost 5 bases, and 10 bases stayed unmatched. The DNA for the CDR3 is TGTGCCAGCAGTGTGGCTCCGGACAGGATATATGGCTACACCTTC. Translating gives CASSVAPDRIYGYTF.

The chain couples TRBV11-2 to TRBJ2-7; D may match TRBD1 or TRBD2 (5 bases each). Trimming cost V 8 bases and J 2 bases, with 19 bases left between them. The CDR3 covers 15 residues. Germline-derived CDR1 and CDR2 are SGHAT and FQNNGV. CDR3 residues: CASALGAAGTYEQYF. In nucleotides, the CDR3 is TGTGCCAGCGCCTTAGGGGCGGCGGGCACCTACGAGCAGTACTTC.

This chain uses TRBV9 with TRBJ1-5; D gene uncertain. V was shortened by 0 bases and J by 4 bases, with 11 bases between the two germline ends. From germline, CDR1 is SGDLS and CDR2 YYNGEE. This CDR3 spans 15 amino acids. CDR3 amino acids: CASSVDGRENQPQHF. The CDR3 DNA follows: TGTGCCAGCAGCGTAGACGGGAGGGAAAATCAGCCCCAGCATTTT.

V gene TRBV2 combines with J gene TRBJ2-1; perhaps TRBD1 as D (6 bases). Trimming stripped 7 bases from V and 4 bases from J, with 17 bases between. Germline V lookup: CDR1 SNHLY, CDR2 FYNNEI. This CDR3 is built from 15 residues. The CDR3, as DNA: TGTGCCAGCACCACCGATGGGGGCCCTTACAATGAGCAGTTCTTC. Translating it yields CASTTDGGPYNEQFF.

This clone was detected only a few times. This chain joins TRBV2 and TRBJ2-7; TRBD1 matches 7 bases. The J segment lost 2 bases and the V segment lost 6 bases, leaving 13 bases of the junction unmatched. This CDR3 has 16 amino acids. The germline V gene encodes CDR1 SNHLY and CDR2 FYNNEI. CDR3 DNA sequence: TGTGCCAGCAGCCACGCGACAGGGTCGATCACCTACGAGCAGTACTTC. Protein product: CASSHATGSITYEQYF.

This clone has more than one count but fewer than ten. V gene TRBV4-3 combines with J gene TRBJ2-3, with 8 bases aligning to TRBD1. The CDR3 covers 15 residues. Per germline, CDR1 LGHNA and CDR2 YSLEER. With V trimmed by 4 bases and J by 6 bases, 9 bases remained unmatched. DNA of the CDR3: TGCGCCAGCAGCCTGGCGAGGGACAGGTGGGATACGCAGTATTTT. It translates to CASSLARDRWDTQYF.

The V call is TRBV5-1, the J call TRBJ1-4, with a possible D match to TRBD1 (6 bases). The CDR3 totals 14 residues. The germline V and J ends were trimmed by 4 bases and 4 bases, with 11 bases remaining between them. The germline CDR1 and CDR2 sequences are SGHRS and YFSETQ. The CDR3 is CASSLGGVNEKLFF. CDR3 nucleotides: TGCGCCAGCAGCCTAGGGGGGGTTAATGAAAAACTGTTTTTT.

Notes on this clone: A junction end diverges from the germline sequence, so it may reflect a read error. CDR3 in DNA: TGTTCCAGCAGCTCACCGACAGGGTTGACTAATGAAAAACTGTTTTTT. Protein product: CSSSSPTGLTNEKLFF. This chain links TRBV7-9 with TRBJ1-4; 7 nucleotides align to TRBD1. Germline CDR1 reads SEHNR; CDR2 reads FQNEAQ (reference sequence). The CDR3 totals 16 residues.

The genes are TRBV7-2 and TRBJ2-7; TRBD1 is a possible D gene (5 bases). V lost 1 base and J 5 bases, leaving 12 bases between the germline ends. Germline V gives CDR1 SGHTA, CDR2 FQGNSA. The CDR3 is made up of 14 amino acids. The CDR3, as DNA: TGTGCCAGCAGCTTAGTGGGGCGCAGTCACGAGCAGTACTTC. It specifies CASSLVGRSHEQYF.

This chain uses TRBV7-9 with TRBJ1-1; D may be TRBD1 (6 bases). The V gene's germline CDR1 is SEHNR and CDR2 FQNEAQ (reference sequence). CDR3 length: 16 residues. Trimming left V 5 bases short and J 4 bases short, with 20 bases between. DNA for the CDR3: TGTGCCAGCAGCCTCGCGCCGGGACATAGAGGCACTGAAGCTTTCTTT. Protein sequence: CASSLAPGHRGTEAFF. The full variable domain, rest sourced from reference TRBV7-9 and TRBJ1-1, is DTGVSQNPRHKITKRGQNVTFRCDPISEHNRLYWYRQTLGQGPEFLTYFQNEAQLEKSRLLSDRFSAERPKGSFSTLEIQRTEQGDSAMYLCASSLAPGHRGTEAFFGQGTRLTVV.

The V and J genes are TRBV19 and TRBJ2-2; D is undetermined. Germline V gene lookup returns CDR1 LNHDA and CDR2 SQIVND (reference sequence). V lost 6 bases and J lost 3, with 5 bases in between. There are 12 residues in the CDR3. This CDR3 is CASSPDTGELFF. CDR3 in DNA: TGTGCCAGTAGCCCCGACACCGGGGAGCTGTTTTTT.

This clone is a singleton in its sample. V usage is TRBV5-5 and J usage is TRBJ2-6, with 8 bases aligning to TRBD1. The ends lost 4 bases at V and 0 bases at J; junction bases unmatched: 6. Per germline, CDR1 SGHKS and CDR2 YYEKEE (reference sequence). The CDR3 totals 17 residues. CDR3 sequence: CASSRQGISSGANVLTF. The CDR3 DNA follows: TGTGCCAGCAGCAGACAGGGGATTAGCTCTGGGGCCAACGTCCTGACTTTC.

The chain joins TRBV28 to TRBJ1-2, with D possibly matching TRBD1 (5 bases). The CDR3 sequence is 16 residues long. Trimming left V 1 base short and J 4 bases short, with 16 bases between. Germline CDR1 and CDR2: MDHEN and SYDVKM. The CDR3 nucleotides are TGTGCCAGCAGTTTATCTGAACAGACCGGGGGCTATGGCTACACCTTC. Its protein product is CASSLSEQTGGYGYTF.